These T cell receptor beta chains were read from a single sample in a study of CD8 T cells in ankylosing spondylitis. MiXCR was run by TCRdb on the 5' RACE reads, yielding one entry per CDR3 protein. Among under 300,000 distinct CDR3 sequences listed, over 8.5% were seen once. Sequenced sample: blood, either unsorted or a sorted T cell fraction (not recorded which). These receptors all stem from a male donor with ankylosing spondylitis or in good health (not recorded which). Each CDR3 is given with its conserved first and last residue. The D gene is left open where the match is weak. The size of a clone is reported for some rows only, either as once, few or many, or as a class for expanded clones.

v_call	j_call	clone_size	d_call	cdr3_nt	cdr3_aa
TRBV9	TRBJ1-3	once	.	TGTGCCAGCAGCGTAGAGTGGGCGATCGGGCCTGGAAACACCATATATTTT	CASSVEWAIGPGNTIYF
TRBV14	TRBJ2-1	.	TRBD2	TGTGCCAGCAGCCAAGTTTTCGGGGGGAAGTACAATGAGCAGTTCTTC	CASSQVFGGKYNEQFF
TRBV5-1	TRBJ1-1	many	.	TGCGCCAGCAAATTACAAGACATGAACACTGAAGCTTTCTTT	CASKLQDMNTEAFF
TRBV5-1	TRBJ1-1	.	.	TGCGCCAGCAGCCCCTCGGGGGGCAGGGGCGCGACGAACACTGAAGCTTTCTTT	CASSPSGGRGATNTEAFF
TRBV7-2	TRBJ2-7	many	TRBD2	TGTGCCAGCAGCTTAGTGGGACTAGCGGACGAGCAGTACTTC	CASSLVGLADEQYF
TRBV20-1	TRBJ2-1	few	TRBD2	TGCAGTGCTAGCTTGAGCGGGGGGGCCCGCAATGAGCAGTTCTTC	CSASLSGGARNEQFF
TRBV27	TRBJ1-2	many	TRBD1	TGTGCCAGCCGAACAGGGGCCTATGGCTACACCTTC	CASRTGAYGYTF
TRBV6-5	TRBJ2-7	.	TRBD1	TGTGCCAGCAGTTACAATACAGGGGGCTACGAGCAGTACTTC	CASSYNTGGYEQYF
TRBV7-9	TRBJ2-5	.	TRBD1	TGTGCCAGCAGCTTAGCGGGGACAGATCAAGAGACCCAGTACTTC	CASSLAGTDQETQYF
TRBV29-1	TRBJ1-1	few	TRBD1	TGCAGCGATACGGGACAGGCGGGGACTGAAGCTTTCTTT	CSDTGQAGTEAFF
TRBV7-6	TRBJ2-5	many	.	TGTGCCAGCAGCTTAGGGGTCGCGGGGCGGGAGACCCAGTACTTC	CASSLGVAGRETQYF
TRBV5-1	TRBJ2-7	many	TRBD2	TGCGCCAGCAGCTCCGGACTAGCGGGGGCCTACGAGCAGTACTTC	CASSSGLAGAYEQYF
TRBV9	TRBJ1-2	many	TRBD1	TGTGCCAGCCTAGGGGGCAGTTATGGCTACACCTTC	CASLGGSYGYTF
TRBV30	TRBJ2-1	few	.	TGTGCCTGGAGTTGGAGGCCAAACAATGAGCAGTTCTTC	CAWSWRPNNEQFF
TRBV6-5	TRBJ2-1	.	TRBD1	TGTGCCAGCAGTTTAATTATCCAGGACAGGGGCTACAATGAGCAGTTCTTC	CASSLIIQDRGYNEQFF